The rows below give T cell receptor beta chains drawn from one sample of a study of CD8 T cells in Susac syndrome. TCRdb reprocessed the immunoSEQ multiplex PCR reads via MiXCR and lists one record per CDR3 protein. The sample lists fewer than 300,000 distinct CDR3 sequences, around 83% occurring once. Material: CD8+ T cells from PBMCs. These receptors came from a human donor with multiple sclerosis. CDR3s include the opening cysteine and the closing phenylalanine or tryptophan.

length	J	V	CDR3
15	TRBJ2-1	TRBV5-6	CASSLGLSGYNEQFF
17	TRBJ2-5	TRBV18	CASSPTSGLYIEETQYF
16	TRBJ2-1	TRBV4-1	CASSQYTGPPGNEQFF
14	TRBJ1-1	TRBV29-1	CSAYTLGRDTEAFF
12	TRBJ2-7	TRBV9	CASSVGESEQYF
14	TRBJ1-1	TRBV12-5	CASGLEGAGTEAFF
14	TRBJ2-7	TRBV28	CASSYQGRAYEQYF
14	TRBJ2-7	TRBV27	CASSLGGSRYEQYF
15	TRBJ1-1	TRBV19	CASSIRSKRDTEAFF
15	TRBJ2-6	TRBV7-9	CASNPLTSGANVLTF
15	TRBJ1-1	TRBV20-1	CGTFQSPWMNTEAFF
13	TRBJ2-2	TRBV20-1	CSARDLRHGELFF
13	TRBJ1-1	TRBV27	CASSLGRASQAFF
14	TRBJ1-1	TRBV28	CASRNSDMNTEAFF
14	TRBJ2-7	TRBV7-9	CASSGETGRFEQYF
15	TRBJ2-1	TRBV9	CASSPRQRPPVEQFF
14	TRBJ2-1	TRBV25-1	CASSVSRRPNEQFF
14	TRBJ1-1	TRBV19	CASSPRTLRTEAFF
15	TRBJ2-7	TRBV7-9	CASTGRSWGSYEQYF
14	TRBJ1-5	TRBV6-4	CASNRTGGNQPQHF
15	TRBJ2-7	TRBV6-5	CASSYSLALSYEQYF
18	TRBJ2-7	TRBV3-1	CASSHMGQGTHYSYEQYF
15	TRBJ2-7	TRBV5-1	CASSSGRRAAYEQYF
15	TRBJ2-5	TRBV27	CASSFLAGLEETQYF
14	TRBJ2-1	TRBV9	CASSVDGPYNEQFF
15	TRBJ1-1	TRBV9	CASTPPRELNTEAFF
18	TRBJ2-1	TRBV7-6	CASSLAGRMGLPYNEQFF
12	TRBJ2-7	TRBV11-2	CASSLGGRGANF
11	TRBJ2-7	TRBV2	CASSDSHEQYF
16	TRBJ2-2	TRBV9	CASRGAGTGATGELFF
17	TRBJ2-7	TRBV9	CASSDSLAGGPSYEQYF
13	TRBJ2-1	TRBV7-9	CASSLKGLMGQFF
15	TRBJ1-2	TRBV12-3/TRBV12-4	CASSPSGRSVYGYTF
16	TRBJ2-3	TRBV27	CASSFLQGLGTDTQYF
16	TRBJ2-1	TRBV6-5	CASSLQREGLRNEQFF
13	TRBJ1-2	TRBV27	CASRRKVNYGYTF
15	TRBJ2-7	TRBV6-5	CASSFSGTGAYEQYF
16	TRBJ2-1	TRBV2	CASRLSGAPSYNEQFF
15	TRBJ1-4	TRBV9	CASSSRTGPNEKLFF
11	TRBJ1-2	TRBV5-4	CASGDFYGYTF
15	TRBJ1-5	TRBV28	CASNYRGGSNQPQHF
16	TRBJ2-1	TRBV7-3	CASSLVRREKRGEQFF
16	TRBJ2-2	TRBV3-1	CASSQEGRPSSGELFF
15	TRBJ2-7	TRBV18	CASSFGQVNLNEQYF
16	TRBJ2-4	TRBV3-1	CASSQGGGMESDIQYF
17	TRBJ1-6	TRBV11-2	CASSLRTGSSYNSPLHF
16	TRBJ2-3	TRBV7-9	CASSLRQGASSDTQYF
11	TRBJ2-3	TRBV25-1	CASSATDTQYF
15	TRBJ2-7	TRBV27	CASSFGASGYYEQYF
16	TRBJ2-3	TRBV6-1	CASSPLAETSTDTQYF
12	TRBJ2-4	TRBV14	CASSRGGTSKYF